The next 3 T cell receptor beta chains were all read from a single sample in a study of identical twins. TCRdb reprocessed the 5' RACE reads via MiXCR and lists one record per CDR3 protein. Here the sample spans 200,000 or so distinct CDR3 sequences, about 7.5% being singletons. These same data were also listed under a study on yellow fever vaccine responses in identical twins.

Specimen: memory (CD45RO+) T cells sorted from blood. Receptors originate from a woman aged 18-29 years in good health.

The sample holds many counts of this clonotype. The chain links TRBV7-2 to TRBJ2-1; either TRBD1 or TRBD2 may supply D (5 bases each). The CDR3 is 16 amino acids. Trimming took 1 base from V and 4 from J, leaving 14 bases between them. Germline V CDR1 and CDR2: SGHTA, FQGNSA. The CDR3 coding sequence is TGTGCCAGCAGCTTAGTCGGGGACCTACAATACAATGAGCAGTTCTTC. Protein product: CASSLVGDLQYNEQFF.

This clonotype was found many times. The chain is built from TRBV29-1 and TRBJ2-7; D is unresolved. V lost 4 bases to trimming and J lost 6 bases, with 10 bases between them. CDR1 and CDR2 (germline): SQVTM, ANQGSEA. The CDR3 spans 11 residues. As DNA, the CDR3 is TGCAGCGTTGTTGCCCGCTCCGAGCAGTACTTC. Translated: CSVVARSEQYF.

This clonotype was seen a few times. The rearrangement uses TRBV7-2 and TRBJ2-3; no reliable D call. The V and J ends lost 1 base and 6 bases respectively, with 14 bases between them. The germline V gene has CDR1 SGHTA and CDR2 FQGNSA. The CDR3 has 15 amino acids. The CDR3 loop is CASSLGGSRRDTQYF. Written as DNA, the CDR3 is TGTGCCAGCAGCTTAGGTGGTTCTCGCCGGGATACGCAGTATTTT.